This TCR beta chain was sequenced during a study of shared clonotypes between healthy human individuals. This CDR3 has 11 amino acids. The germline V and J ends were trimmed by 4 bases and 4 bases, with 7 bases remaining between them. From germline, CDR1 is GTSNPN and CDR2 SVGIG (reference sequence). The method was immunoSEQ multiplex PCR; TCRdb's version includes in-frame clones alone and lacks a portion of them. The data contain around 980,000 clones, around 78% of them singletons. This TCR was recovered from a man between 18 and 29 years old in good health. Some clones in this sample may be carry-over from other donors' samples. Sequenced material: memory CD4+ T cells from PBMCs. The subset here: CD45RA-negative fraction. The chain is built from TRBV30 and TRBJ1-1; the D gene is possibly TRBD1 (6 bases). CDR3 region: CAWNRVTEAFF. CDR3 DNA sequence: TGTGCCTGGAACAGGGTCACTGAAGCTTTCTTT.